Listed below are T cell receptor beta chains from one sample, sequenced in a study of blood T cell repertoires in COVID-19. Libraries were prepared by immunoSEQ multiplex PCR; TCRdb keeps only in-frame clonotypes and omits some of them. The table records around 190,000 clones, about 87% of them present only once. Sequencing was done on a sample of PBMCs or T cells enriched from blood (not recorded which). The source of these receptors is a man aged 18 to 30 with acute COVID-19. Each CDR3 is given with its conserved first and last residue. The D gene is left open where the match is weak. Clone size is stated in some rows and not others, as once, few, many or a class when expanded.

J	V	size	D	length	DNA	CDR3
TRBJ2-2	TRBV9	-	-	14	TGTGCCAGCAGCCCGAGGACAGAAACCGGGGAGCTGTTTTTT	CASSPRTETGELFF
TRBJ2-5	TRBV4-1	once	TRBD2	17	TGCGCCAGCAGCCAAGGAGGACTAGCGGGAGGAAGGGAGACCCAGTACTTC	CASSQGGLAGGRETQYF
TRBJ1-1	TRBV2	-	-	15	TGTGCCAGCAGTCCTTTTTTGGGGGCAGGGACTGAAGCTTTCTTT	CASSPFLGAGTEAFF
TRBJ1-5	TRBV15	-	-	14	TGTGCCACCAGACCAACAGGGTCTCTTCAGCCCCAGCATTTT	CATRPTGSLQPQHF
TRBJ2-7	TRBV24-1	-	-	16	TGTGCCACCAGTGATTTGGGGAGACAGGTTCTCTACGAGCAGTACTTC	CATSDLGRQVLYEQYF
TRBJ1-2	TRBV30	-	-	15	TGTGCCTGGGACTCCGCCGGGGGTCAGGGCTATGGCTACACCTTC	CAWDSAGGQGYGYTF
TRBJ1-2	TRBV29-1	-	-	13	TGCAGCGTTGCCGACAGGCGATCTGGGGGCTACACCTTC	CSVADRRSGGYTF
TRBJ1-1	TRBV19	few	TRBD1	13	TGTGCCAGTAACTTAGGGGGCAACACTGAAGCTTTCTTT	CASNLGGNTEAFF
TRBJ2-2	TRBV5-1	-	TRBD1	14	TGCGCCAGCAGCTCCCCGGACAGGCCGGGGGAGCTGTTTTTT	CASSSPDRPGELFF
TRBJ1-5	TRBV19	-	TRBD1	14	TGTGCCAGTAGTCTACAGGGGGCGGCTCAGCCCCAGCATTTT	CASSLQGAAQPQHF
TRBJ2-1	TRBV2	-	TRBD2	16	TGTGCCAGCAGCTCAAGGACTAGCGGGAGTGGGCGGGAGCAGTTCTTC	CASSSRTSGSGREQFF
TRBJ1-3	TRBV9	-	-	15	TGTGCCAGCAGCCCACGCGGGGGGCCTGGAAACACCATATATTTT	CASSPRGGPGNTIYF
TRBJ2-2	TRBV15	-	-	14	TGTGCCACCAGAACCGGGGCGAACACCGGGGAGCTGTTTTTT	CATRTGANTGELFF
TRBJ2-2	TRBV12-2	-	-	17	TGTGCAAGTCGCTTATCCCCCTCGCACAGGGCCACCGGGGAGCTGTTTTTT	CASRLSPSHRATGELFF
TRBJ2-1	TRBV24-1	-	-	17	TGTGCCACCAGTGACTTGCGAAGAGGCGGCTCCTACAATGAGCAGTTCTTC	CATSDLRRGGSYNEQFF
TRBJ1-5	TRBV10-3	-	-	16	TGTGCCATCAGTGAAGGAGGGAGAGGTAGCAATCAGCCCCAGCATTTT	CAISEGGRGSNQPQHF
TRBJ2-1	TRBV4-2	-	TRBD2	17	TGTGCCAGCAGCCAAGAGGAGGGGACTAGCGGGAAAAATGAGCAGTTCTTC	CASSQEEGTSGKNEQFF
TRBJ1-2	TRBV28	once	-	14	TGTGCCAGCAGTTTTGTCCGGAGGACGGATGGCTACACCTTC	CASSFVRRTDGYTF
TRBJ2-3	TRBV7-3	-	TRBD1	16	TGTGCCAGCAGCCCGACCGGGACAGGGGGCACAGATACGCAGTATTTT	CASSPTGTGGTDTQYF
TRBJ1-2	TRBV7-9	-	-	14	TGTGCCAGCAGCCCGCCCGGGGTCGTCTATGGCTACACCTTC	CASSPPGVVYGYTF
TRBJ1-5	TRBV9	-	-	15	TGTGCCAGCAGCGTGGACGGACTCCTTGGACAGCCCCAGCATTTT	CASSVDGLLGQPQHF
TRBJ1-2	TRBV30	-	TRBD1	14	TGTGCCTGGAGTGTCGGACAGGGGTGGCGTGGCTACACCTTC	CAWSVGQGWRGYTF
TRBJ2-7	TRBV23-1	-	-	16	TGCGCCAGCACCACTTCCCGGGACCGGGACAACTACGAGCAGTACTTC	CASTTSRDRDNYEQYF
TRBJ2-7	TRBV10-3	-	-	14	TGTGCCATCAGTGTAGCGTCAACCTCCTACGAGCAGTACTTC	CAISVASTSYEQYF
TRBJ2-7	TRBV28	-	-	14	TGTGCCAGCAGTTTATCATCCGGGAACTACGAGCAGTACTTC	CASSLSSGNYEQYF
TRBJ2-7	TRBV28	-	-	10	TGTGCCAGCAGTTTCGGCGAGCAGTACTTC	CASSFGEQYF
TRBJ2-1	TRBV19	-	TRBD2	16	TGTGCCAGTAGTATTGGAGGGACTAGCGGGAAGAATGAGCAGTTCTTC	CASSIGGTSGKNEQFF
TRBJ1-2	TRBV27	-	-	15	TGTGCCAGCAGTTCGCAGGGAACCCCTGGCTATGGCTACACCTTC	CASSSQGTPGYGYTF
TRBJ1-2	TRBV4-3	-	-	13	TGCGCCAGCAGCCAAGACTCGGGGGTCGGCTACACCTTC	CASSQDSGVGYTF
TRBJ1-2	TRBV3-1/TRBV3-2	-	-	14	TGTGCCAGCAGCCAAGACGTCCTTCTCTATGGCTACACCTTC	CASSQDVLLYGYTF
TRBJ1-1	TRBV19	-	TRBD1	16	TGTGCCAGTAGTATAACCCAGGGGGCTTTTTATGATGAAGCTTTCTTT	CASSITQGAFYDEAFF
TRBJ1-3	TRBV28	-	TRBD1	19	TGTGCCAGCAGTTACCTCCCCCTCGGGACAGAGAGCTCTGGAAACACCATATATTTT	CASSYLPLGTESSGNTIYF
TRBJ2-2	TRBV5-1	-	-	15	TGCGCCAGCAGCTTTGATGGGGGGATAGCCGGGGAGCTGTTTTTT	CASSFDGGIAGELFF
TRBJ1-5	TRBV6-1	many	-	13	TGTGCCAGCAGTGAAGGGGACTATCAGCCCCAGCATTTT	CASSEGDYQPQHF
TRBJ2-2	TRBV7-2	-	-	13	TGTGCCAGCAGCGAACAGGGTCCCGGGGAGCTGTTTTTT	CASSEQGPGELFF
TRBJ2-3	TRBV6-2/TRBV6-3	few	-	16	TGTGCCAGCAGTTACCCGCCCGGGATAGGGACAGATACGCAGTATTTT	CASSYPPGIGTDTQYF
TRBJ2-7	TRBV30	-	TRBD2	13	TGTGCCTGGAGACTAGCGGGAGCTGGCGAGCAGTACTTC	CAWRLAGAGEQYF
TRBJ1-1	TRBV2	once	TRBD1	15	TGTGCCAGCAGTCTGACAGGGCCCGTCATGACTGAAGCTTTCTTT	CASSLTGPVMTEAFF
TRBJ2-7	TRBV29-1	-	-	13	TGCAGCGTTGGGAGCACCAGGGTCTACGAGCAGTACTTC	CSVGSTRVYEQYF
TRBJ2-7	TRBV18	-	-	12	TGTGCCAGCTCGCCAGGACAAGACGAGCAGTACTTC	CASSPGQDEQYF
TRBJ2-5	TRBV11-3	few	TRBD2	16	TGTGCCAGCAGCTTGGGGACTAGCGGGAGGGAAGAGACCCAGTACTTC	CASSLGTSGREETQYF
TRBJ2-5	TRBV5-4	-	-	16	TGTGCCAGCACCATGGGGCGGGGAGCTGGGGTAGAGACCCAGTACTTC	CASTMGRGAGVETQYF